These 22 T cell receptor beta chains came from one sample sequenced in a study of shared clonotypes between healthy human individuals. Here immunoSEQ multiplex PCR was the method, and the copy in TCRdb shows in-frame clones only, minus some. The sample yields 800,000 to 1,200,000 clones, approximately 78% seen once. The sequenced material came from memory CD4+ T cells from PBMCs. Subset of the sample: CD45RA-negative fraction. The receptors originated from a man between 18 and 29 years old in good health. Some clones in this sample may be carry-over from other donors' samples.

This chain joins TRBV28 and TRBJ1-2; tentative D call: TRBD1 (5 bases). The germline V gene encodes CDR1 MDHEN and CDR2 SYDVKM. CDR3 size: 14 residues. The V end lost 6 bases, the J end lost 3 bases, and 14 bases lay between the germline ends. As DNA, the CDR3 is TGTGCCAGCAGGCGGACACCCTGGGACTATGGCTACACCTTC. Amino acids: CASRRTPWDYGYTF.

The V gene is TRBV30, the J gene TRBJ1-1; D gene unclear. V lost 2 bases and J 10 bases, leaving 17 bases between the germline ends. CDR1 is GTSNPN and CDR2 is SVGIG in the germline V gene (reference sequence). The CDR3 is 13 amino acids. In nucleotides, the CDR3 is TGTGCCTGGAGTCGAATCCAGCAGCTGGGAGCTTTCTTT. This codes for CAWSRIQQLGAFF.

The chain uses TRBV11-2 and TRBJ1-2, with 9 bases aligning to TRBD1. Per the germline V gene, CDR1 is SGHAT and CDR2 is FQNNGV. The CDR3 is made up of 17 amino acids. V trimming: 2 bases; J trimming: 0 bases; junction bases outside the gene matches: 7. The CDR3 DNA is TGTGCCAGCAGCTTAACTTTCCGGACAGGGGCTAACTATGGCTACACCTTC. Translation gives CASSLTFRTGANYGYTF.

The chain couples TRBV13 to TRBJ1-1; no clear D gene. Trimming cost V 5 bases and J 2 bases, with 9 bases left between them. Germline CDR1 is PRHDT and CDR2 is FYEKMQ (reference sequence). The CDR3 extends over 13 amino acids. The CDR3 nucleotides read TGTGCCAGCAGCCGCAACAGAAACACTGAAGCTTTCTTT. Its translation: CASSRNRNTEAFF.

The V gene is TRBV28, the J gene TRBJ2-7, with 8 nucleotides matching TRBD2. Trimming removed 6 bases from V and 2 bases from J; junction bases left unmatched: 6. This CDR3 contains 14 residues. Germline V gene sequence: CDR1 MDHEN, CDR2 SYDVKM. The CDR3 DNA sequence: TGTGCCAGCAGCAAGGGCGGGGGGACCTACGAGCAGTACTTC. Translation gives CASSKGGGTYEQYF.

The chain combines TRBV5-1 with TRBJ2-2, with a possible D match to TRBD1 (5 bases). Germline V CDR1 and CDR2: SGHRS, YFSETQ. This CDR3 spans 14 amino acids. Deletions cut 4 bases from V and 7 bases from J, with 14 bases between. The CDR3 protein is CASSRAGMSGELFF. The CDR3 DNA follows: TGCGCCAGCAGCCGGGCAGGGATGAGCGGGGAGCTGTTTTTT.

The rearrangement uses TRBV5-1 and TRBJ1-4; D not resolved. The CDR3 totals 13 residues. Trimming cost V 5 bases and J 2 bases, with 7 bases left between them. The germline CDR1 and CDR2 sequences are SGHRS and YFSETQ. The DNA of the CDR3 is TGCGCCAGCAGGGTGTCGACTAATGAAAAACTGTTTTTT. This encodes CASRVSTNEKLFF.

J is TRBJ2-5 and V is TRBV7-8; D is ambiguous. Trimming cost V 6 bases and J 4 bases, with 6 bases left between them. The CDR3 consists of 11 residues. Germline lookup yields CDR1 SGHVS and CDR2 FQNEAQ. The DNA for the CDR3 is TGTGCCAGCAGGTCCGGAGAGACCCAGTACTTC. Protein product: CASRSGETQYF. The complete variable domain, with remaining parts taken from reference TRBV7-8 and TRBJ2-5, reads GAGVSQSPRYKVAKRGQDVALRCDPISGHVSLFWYQQALGQGPEFLTYFQNEAQLDKSGLPSDRFFAERPEGSVSTLKIQRTQQEDSAVYLCASRSGETQYFGPGTRLLVL.

The V and J genes are TRBV9 and TRBJ2-3; 10 positions match TRBD2. This CDR3 contains 16 residues. Germline trimming cut 4 bases from V and 0 bases from J; bases unmatched to any gene: 5. Germline CDR1 reads SGDLS; CDR2 reads YYNGEE. CDR3 region: CASSSRTSGSTDTQYF. The CDR3 DNA reads TGTGCCAGCAGCTCCAGGACTAGCGGAAGCACAGATACGCAGTATTTT.

The chain recombines TRBV27 with TRBJ2-7, with 9 bases lining up with TRBD1. CDR3 length equals 13 residues. CDR1 and CDR2 (germline): MNHEY, SMNVEV (reference sequence). Trimming at V came to 6 bases and at J to 2 bases, leaving 2 bases not matched to a gene. CDR3 residues: CASRRDRAYEQYF. In nucleotides, the CDR3 is TGTGCCAGCAGGAGGGACAGGGCCTACGAGCAGTACTTC.

This clone was recorded only once. The J gene is TRBJ1-2, the V gene TRBV20-1; D is unresolved. The germline V gene has CDR1 DFQATT and CDR2 SNEGSKA (reference sequence). V lost 8 bases and J 1 base, leaving 5 bases between the germline ends. The CDR3 covers 10 residues. The CDR3, as DNA: TGCAGTCTCAGTAACTATGGCTACACCTTC. Translation gives CSLSNYGYTF.

This rearrangement joins TRBV27 to TRBJ1-5; TRBD1 is a possible D gene (5 bases). V was trimmed by 5 bases and J by 6 bases, leaving 17 bases between them. Germline CDR1 and CDR2: MNHEY and SMNVEV (reference sequence). The CDR3 has 15 amino acids. CDR3 region: CASSQRGTGSQPQHF. The DNA for the CDR3 is TGTGCCAGCAGTCAACGGGGGACGGGGAGTCAGCCCCAGCATTTT.

This chain links TRBV19 with TRBJ1-1; TRBD1 is a possible D gene (6 bases). Germline V lookup: CDR1 LNHDA, CDR2 SQIVND (reference sequence). Between the trimmed V and J ends, which lost 2 bases and 1 base, there was a span of 11 bases. This CDR3 is built from 15 residues. The CDR3 coding sequence is TGTGCCAGTAGTATATTTCGGGGGGCGAACACTGAAGCTTTCTTT. It encodes CASSIFRGANTEAFF.

The chain joins TRBV5-1 to TRBJ2-2; 7 bases align to TRBD1. The CDR3 sequence is 14 residues long. Germline CDR1 SGHRS, CDR2 YFSETQ. After removal of 2 bases from V and 6 bases from J, the junction contained 4 bases not matched to a gene. The CDR3 DNA is TGCGCCAGCAGCTTCACAGGGGCCGCCGGGGAGCTGTTTTTT. Translation gives CASSFTGAAGELFF. The whole variable domain, filled in from reference TRBV5-1 and TRBJ2-2, reads KAGVTQTPRYLIKTRGQQVTLSCSPISGHRSVSWYQQTPGQGLQFLFEYFSETQRNKGNFPGRFSGRQFSNSRSEMNVSTLELGDSALYLCASSFTGAAGELFFGEGSRLTVL.

The chain combines TRBV7-2 with TRBJ1-2, with D maybe TRBD1 (5 bases). V was shortened by 5 bases and J by 1 base, with 14 bases between the two germline ends. Germline V lookup: CDR1 SGHTA, CDR2 FQGNSA. This CDR3 is 15 amino acids long. The CDR3 here is CASSPGDGLNYGYTF. For the CDR3, the DNA is TGTGCCAGCAGCCCCGGGGACGGCCTTAACTATGGCTACACCTTC.

This clone was observed a few times. The chain couples TRBV2 to TRBJ2-5; D perhaps matches TRBD1 (7 bases). Looked up from germline, CDR1 is SNHLY and CDR2 is FYNNEI. V gave up 6 bases and J gave up 1 base, with 15 bases separating them. This CDR3 is built from 15 residues. CDR3 region: CASSPGGQSQETQYF. DNA for the CDR3: TGTGCCAGCAGCCCCGGGGGACAGTCCCAAGAGACCCAGTACTTC.

The J gene is TRBJ2-1, the V gene TRBV11-1, with D unresolved. CDR1 and CDR2 from the germline V gene are SGHAT and FQDESV (reference sequence). With 1 base removed from V and 8 bases from J, the gap between germline ends came to 6 bases. The CDR3 loop spans 12 amino acids. DNA of the CDR3: TGTGCCAGCAGCTTAGTTAGCTATGAGCAGTTCTTC. Translation gives CASSLVSYEQFF.

The V and J genes are TRBV5-4 and TRBJ2-1; no clear D gene. The V end was cut by 1 base, the J end by 5 bases, with 7 bases between. The CDR3 spans 13 residues. Looked up from germline, CDR1 is SGHNT and CDR2 is YYREEE (reference sequence). CDR3 sequence (DNA): TGTGCCAGCAGCTTGACTCGAAACAATGAGCAGTTCTTC. Its translation: CASSLTRNNEQFF.

The chain employs TRBV11-2 and TRBJ2-7, with no clear D. Germline assignment: CDR1 SGHAT and CDR2 FQNNGV. The V end was cut by 8 bases, the J end by 6 bases, with 11 bases between. There are 11 residues in the CDR3. CDR3 protein: CASGNTGEQYF. Written as DNA, the CDR3 is TGTGCCAGCGGAAATACCGGCGAGCAGTACTTC.

The J gene is TRBJ2-5, the V gene TRBV9; 7 positions match TRBD1. This CDR3 is built from 14 residues. Germline V gene data show CDR1 as SGDLS and CDR2 as YYNGEE. After removal of 6 bases from V and 0 bases from J, the junction contained 5 bases not matched to a gene. Here the CDR3 DNA reads TGTGCCAGCACCAAGGGGACAGACCAAGAGACCCAGTACTTC. Residues: CASTKGTDQETQYF.

This clone was seen a few times. This chain links TRBV7-2 with TRBJ2-5; a weak D match, TRBD2 (6 bases). Germline lookup yields CDR1 SGHTA and CDR2 FQGNSA. V was trimmed by 5 bases and J by 2 bases, leaving 21 bases between them. The CDR3 has 17 amino acids. The chain's CDR3 is CASSRGASTSTQETQYF. The CDR3 DNA sequence: TGTGCCAGCAGCCGCGGGGCATCAACCTCAACGCAAGAGACCCAGTACTTC.

This clone turned up a few times. This chain uses TRBV5-6 with TRBJ2-1, with 11 bases matching TRBD2. Germline V gene data show CDR1 as SGHDT and CDR2 as YYEEEE. The CDR3 loop spans 15 amino acids. V lost 4 bases to trimming and J lost 10 bases; unmatched junction nucleotides: 10. CDR3 in amino acids: CASSRGGLAEFEQFF. The CDR3 DNA sequence: TGTGCCAGCAGCCGTGGGGGACTAGCGGAATTCGAGCAGTTCTTC.